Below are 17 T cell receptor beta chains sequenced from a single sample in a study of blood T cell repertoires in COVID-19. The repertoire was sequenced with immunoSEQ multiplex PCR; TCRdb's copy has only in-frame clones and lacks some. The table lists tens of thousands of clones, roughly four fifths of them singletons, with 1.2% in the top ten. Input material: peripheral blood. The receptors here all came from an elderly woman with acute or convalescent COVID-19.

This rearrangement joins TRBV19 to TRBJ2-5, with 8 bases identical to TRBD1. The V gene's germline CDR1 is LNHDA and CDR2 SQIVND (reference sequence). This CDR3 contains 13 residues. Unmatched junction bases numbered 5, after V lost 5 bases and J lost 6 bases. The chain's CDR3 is CASSQTGVKTQYF. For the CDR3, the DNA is TGTGCCAGTAGTCAGACAGGGGTCAAGACCCAGTACTTC.

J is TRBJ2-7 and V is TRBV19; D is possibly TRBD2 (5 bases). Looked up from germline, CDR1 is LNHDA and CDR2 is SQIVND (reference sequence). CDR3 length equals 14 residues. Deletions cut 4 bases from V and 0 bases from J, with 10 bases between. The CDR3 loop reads CASSKTNPSYEQYF. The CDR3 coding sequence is TGTGCCAGTAGTAAGACTAACCCCTCCTACGAGCAGTACTTC.

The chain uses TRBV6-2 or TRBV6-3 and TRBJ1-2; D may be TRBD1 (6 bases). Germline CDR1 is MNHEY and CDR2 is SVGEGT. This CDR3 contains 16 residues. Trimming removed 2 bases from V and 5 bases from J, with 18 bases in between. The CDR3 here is CASSYIRGQSYYGYTF. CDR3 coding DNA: TGTGCCAGCAGTTACATCAGGGGCCAAAGTTATTATGGCTACACCTTC.

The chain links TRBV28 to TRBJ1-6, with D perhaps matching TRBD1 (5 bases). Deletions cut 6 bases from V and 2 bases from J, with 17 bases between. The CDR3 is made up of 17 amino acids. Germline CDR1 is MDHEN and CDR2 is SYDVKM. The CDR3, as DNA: TGTGCCAGCAGCCAAGGGGTAGCCTGGCCCTATAATTCACCCCTCCACTTT. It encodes CASSQGVAWPYNSPLHF.

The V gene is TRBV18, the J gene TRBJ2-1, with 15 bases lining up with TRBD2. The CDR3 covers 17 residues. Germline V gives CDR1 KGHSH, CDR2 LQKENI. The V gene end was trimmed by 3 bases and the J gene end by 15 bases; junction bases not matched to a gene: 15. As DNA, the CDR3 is TGTGCCAGCTCACCCGGGACTAGCGGGAGGTCCTCCCGGGTTGGGTTCTTC. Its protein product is CASSPGTSGRSSRVGFF.

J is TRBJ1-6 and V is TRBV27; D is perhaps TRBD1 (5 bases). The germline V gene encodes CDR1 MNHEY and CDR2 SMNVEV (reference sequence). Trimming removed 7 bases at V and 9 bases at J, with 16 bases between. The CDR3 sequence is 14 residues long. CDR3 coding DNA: TGTGCCAGCAACGGCAGCGGCGGGGGTTCACCCCTCCACTTT. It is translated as CASNGSGGGSPLHF.

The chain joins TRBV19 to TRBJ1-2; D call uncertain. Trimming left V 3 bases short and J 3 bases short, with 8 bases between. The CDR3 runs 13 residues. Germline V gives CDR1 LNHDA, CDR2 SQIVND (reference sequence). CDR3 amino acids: CASSISQDYGYTF. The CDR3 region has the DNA TGTGCCAGTAGTATCTCCCAGGACTATGGCTACACCTTC.

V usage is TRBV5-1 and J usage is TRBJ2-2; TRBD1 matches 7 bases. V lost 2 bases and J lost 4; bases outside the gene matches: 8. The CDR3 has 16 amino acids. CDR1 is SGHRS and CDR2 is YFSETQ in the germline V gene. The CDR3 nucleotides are TGCGCCAGCAGCTTCCGACAGGGCAGGCTCACCGGGGAGCTGTTTTTT. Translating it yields CASSFRQGRLTGELFF.

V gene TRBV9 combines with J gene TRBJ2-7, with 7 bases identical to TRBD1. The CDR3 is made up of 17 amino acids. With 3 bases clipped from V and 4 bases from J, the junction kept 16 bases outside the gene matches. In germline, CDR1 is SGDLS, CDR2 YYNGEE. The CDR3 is CASSGGRGDRVVYEQYF. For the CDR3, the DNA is TGTGCCAGCAGCGGAGGTCGGGGAGACAGGGTAGTTTACGAGCAGTACTTC.

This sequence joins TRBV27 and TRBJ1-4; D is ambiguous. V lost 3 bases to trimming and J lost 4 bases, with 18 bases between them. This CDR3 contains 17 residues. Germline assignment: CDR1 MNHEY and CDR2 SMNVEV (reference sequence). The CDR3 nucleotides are TGTGCCAGCAGTTTTCGACACCGATCCACTCTTAATGAAAAACTGTTTTTT. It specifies CASSFRHRSTLNEKLFF.

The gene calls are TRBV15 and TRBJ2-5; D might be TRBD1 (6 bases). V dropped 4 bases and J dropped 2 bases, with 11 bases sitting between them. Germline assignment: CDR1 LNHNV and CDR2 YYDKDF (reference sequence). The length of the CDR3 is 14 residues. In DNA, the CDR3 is TGTGCCACCAGCACCGGACAGCTACAAGAGACCCAGTACTTC. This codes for CATSTGQLQETQYF.

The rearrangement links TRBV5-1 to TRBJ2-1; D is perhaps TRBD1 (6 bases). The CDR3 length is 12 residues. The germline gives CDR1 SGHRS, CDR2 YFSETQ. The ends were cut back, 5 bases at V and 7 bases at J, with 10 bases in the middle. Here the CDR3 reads CASRQGQNEQFF. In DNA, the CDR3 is TGCGCCAGCAGACAGGGACAAAATGAGCAGTTCTTC.

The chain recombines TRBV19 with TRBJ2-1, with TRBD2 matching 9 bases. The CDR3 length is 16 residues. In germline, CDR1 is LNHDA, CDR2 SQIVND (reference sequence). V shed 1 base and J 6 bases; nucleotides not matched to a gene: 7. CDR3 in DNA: TGTGCCAGTAGTATAGGGTTCGCGGGGGGGCGCAATGAGCAGTTCTTC. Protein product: CASSIGFAGGRNEQFF. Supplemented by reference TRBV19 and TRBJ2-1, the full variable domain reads DGGITQSPKYLFRKEGQNVTLSCEQNLNHDAMYWYRQDPGQGLRLIYYSQIVNDFQKGDIAEGYSVSREKKESFPLTVTSAQKNPTAFYLCASSIGFAGGRNEQFFGPGTRLTVL.

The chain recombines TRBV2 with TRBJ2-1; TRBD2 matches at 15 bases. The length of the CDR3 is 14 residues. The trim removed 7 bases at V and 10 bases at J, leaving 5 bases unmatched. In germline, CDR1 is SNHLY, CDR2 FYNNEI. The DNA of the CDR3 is TGTGCCAGCAATGGACTAGCGGGGGGGCAGGAGCAGTTCTTC. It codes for CASNGLAGGQEQFF.

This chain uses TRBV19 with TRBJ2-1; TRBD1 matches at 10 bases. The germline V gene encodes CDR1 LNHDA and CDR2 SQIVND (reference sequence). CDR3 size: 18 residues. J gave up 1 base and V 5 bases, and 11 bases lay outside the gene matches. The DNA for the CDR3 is TGTGCCAGTAGTCCCTACTCCGGGACAGGGGTTTCCTACAATGAGCAGTTCTTC. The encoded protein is CASSPYSGTGVSYNEQFF.

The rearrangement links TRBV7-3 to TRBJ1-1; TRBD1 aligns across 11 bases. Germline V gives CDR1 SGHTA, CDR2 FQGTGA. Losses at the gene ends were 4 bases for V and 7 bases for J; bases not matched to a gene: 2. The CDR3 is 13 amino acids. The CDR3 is CASSSGTGGEAFF. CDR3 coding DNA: TGTGCCAGCAGCTCCGGGACAGGGGGTGAAGCTTTCTTT.

The CDR3 nucleotides read TGTGCCAGCTCACGATTCCTAGAGAGCACTAGCGGGGTCAATGAGCAGTTCTTC. It codes for CASSRFLESTSGVNEQFF. The chain couples TRBV18 to TRBJ2-1; 10 bases match TRBD2. Germline assignment: CDR1 KGHSH and CDR2 LQKENI. This CDR3 is 18 amino acids long. V dropped 4 bases and J dropped 6; count of bases not matched to a gene: 15.